This entry concerns a single T cell receptor beta chain. The antigen is undetermined. This CDR3 region has 13 residues. CDR1 LNHDA and CDR2 SQIVND come from the germline V gene (reference sequence). With 8 bases removed from V and 2 bases from J, the gap between germline ends came to 12 bases. These patients, aged 18 to 65, had recently diagnosed hyperthyroidism lasting under 2 months. These data originate in a study of T cells in Graves' hyperthyroidism and ophthalmopathy. Study outcomes and limitations: Before onset, ophthalmopathy was predicted by the model a median roughly 6.4 months earlier. Stable hyperthyroidism was separated from ophthalmopathy by a model based on 13 V-J features.

Amplification of TCR beta CDR3 regions was performed using RNA transcripts as template. HTBI primers were employed in a first-round RT-PCR of the TCR CDR3. TCRdb reprocessed the multiplex PCR reads with MiXCR, giving one entry per CDR3 protein. The table includes about 260,000 distinct CDR3 sequences, less than 30% detected once. The chain employs TRBV19 and TRBJ2-5, with D possibly being TRBD1 (6 bases). This clonotype originated in a man in his forties or fifties with Graves' hyperthyroidism that later progressed to Graves' ophthalmopathy. Source material: blood. CDR3 residues: CASSRDKQETQYF. In DNA, the CDR3 is TGTGCCAGTTCCCGGGACAAGCAAGAGACCCAGTACTTC.